These 4 T cell receptor beta chains were sequenced from one sample in a study of CD4+ T cells in melanoma. Assay used: immunoSEQ multiplex PCR; TCRdb lists only in-frame clones, some missing. The data show about 13,000 clones, around 68% seen once. Sequencing was carried out using cells from a culture (not recorded whether cultured in vitro). The receptors shown here come from a human donor with melanoma.

CDR3 nucleotide sequence: TGTGCCAGCAGCTTATCGATGCCAGCTCATGGGGATACGCAGTATTTT. Translated, it gives CASSLSMPAHGDTQYF. This chain uses TRBV7-6 with TRBJ2-3; D call uncertain. Germline loops: CDR1 SGHVS, CDR2 FNYEAQ. V gave up 2 bases and J gave up 6 bases, with 18 bases separating them. The CDR3 consists of 16 residues.

The rearrangement links TRBV7-9 to TRBJ1-6, with D tentatively TRBD1 (5 bases). This CDR3 is 14 amino acids long. V was pared by 3 bases and J by 7 bases, with 10 bases between. Germline CDR1 is SEHNR and CDR2 is FQNEAQ (reference sequence). CDR3 in amino acids: CASSFGGKNSPLHF. DNA for the CDR3: TGTGCCAGCAGCTTCGGGGGAAAAAATTCACCCCTCCACTTT.

The chain couples TRBV4-1 to TRBJ2-2, with D perhaps being TRBD1 or TRBD2 (5 bases each). Looked up from germline, CDR1 is MGHRA and CDR2 is YSYEKL. The V end lost 9 bases, the J end lost 1 base, and 18 bases lay between the germline ends. The CDR3 length is 16 residues. This CDR3 is CASVPIRDGNTGELFF. CDR3 DNA: TGCGCCAGTGTGCCTATCCGGGACGGGAACACCGGGGAGCTGTTTTTT.

J is TRBJ1-1 and V is TRBV4-1; maybe TRBD1 (5 bases). There are 16 residues in the CDR3. Germline V gene data show CDR1 as MGHRA and CDR2 as YSYEKL. The ends were cut back, 1 base at V and 3 bases at J, with 15 bases in the middle. DNA for the CDR3: TGCGCCAGCAGCCAAGGGCTCGGGGCTACAGACACTGAAGCTTTCTTT. It codes for CASSQGLGATDTEAFF.